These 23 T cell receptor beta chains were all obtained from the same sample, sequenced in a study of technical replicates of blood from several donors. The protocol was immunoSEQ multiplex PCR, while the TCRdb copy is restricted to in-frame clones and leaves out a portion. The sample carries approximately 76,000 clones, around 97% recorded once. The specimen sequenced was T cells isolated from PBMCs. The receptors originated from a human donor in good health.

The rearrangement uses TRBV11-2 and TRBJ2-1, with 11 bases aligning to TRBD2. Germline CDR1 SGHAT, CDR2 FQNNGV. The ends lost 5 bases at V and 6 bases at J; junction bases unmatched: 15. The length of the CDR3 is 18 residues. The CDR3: CASSLRYPTSGTFNEQFF. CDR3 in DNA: TGTGCCAGCAGCCTTAGATACCCGACTAGCGGGACATTCAATGAGCAGTTCTTC.

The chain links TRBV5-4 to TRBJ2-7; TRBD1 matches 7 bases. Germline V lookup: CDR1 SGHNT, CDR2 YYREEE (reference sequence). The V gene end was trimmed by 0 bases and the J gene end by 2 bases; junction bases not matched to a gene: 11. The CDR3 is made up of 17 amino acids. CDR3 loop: CASSLALFGTDTYEQYF. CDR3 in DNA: TGTGCCAGCAGCTTGGCCTTGTTTGGGACAGACACCTACGAGCAGTACTTC.

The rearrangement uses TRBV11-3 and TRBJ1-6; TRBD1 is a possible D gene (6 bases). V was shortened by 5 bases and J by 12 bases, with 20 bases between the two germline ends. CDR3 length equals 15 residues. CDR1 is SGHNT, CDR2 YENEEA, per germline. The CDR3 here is CASSPHNTGFGPLHF. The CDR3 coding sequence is TGTGCCAGCAGCCCCCACAATACAGGGTTTGGACCCCTCCACTTT.

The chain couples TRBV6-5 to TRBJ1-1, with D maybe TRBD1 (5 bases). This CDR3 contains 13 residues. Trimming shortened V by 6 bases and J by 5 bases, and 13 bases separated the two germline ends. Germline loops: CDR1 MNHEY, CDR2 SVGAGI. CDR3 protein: CASSYRRGTEAFF. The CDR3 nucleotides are TGTGCCAGCAGCTATCGTAGGGGAACTGAAGCTTTCTTT.

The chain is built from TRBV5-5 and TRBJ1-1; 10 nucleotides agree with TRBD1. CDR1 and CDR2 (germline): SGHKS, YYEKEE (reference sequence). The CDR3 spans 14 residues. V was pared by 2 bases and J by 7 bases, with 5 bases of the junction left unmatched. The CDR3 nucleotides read TGTGCCAGCAGCTTCCGGGACAGGGGATATGAAGCTTTCTTT. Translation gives CASSFRDRGYEAFF.

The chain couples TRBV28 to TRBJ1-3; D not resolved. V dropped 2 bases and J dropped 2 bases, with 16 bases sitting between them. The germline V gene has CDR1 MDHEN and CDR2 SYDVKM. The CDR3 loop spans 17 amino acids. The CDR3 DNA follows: TGTGCCAGCAGTTTACCCCGTCCCAACGGGGCTGGAAACACCATATATTTT. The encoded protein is CASSLPRPNGAGNTIYF.

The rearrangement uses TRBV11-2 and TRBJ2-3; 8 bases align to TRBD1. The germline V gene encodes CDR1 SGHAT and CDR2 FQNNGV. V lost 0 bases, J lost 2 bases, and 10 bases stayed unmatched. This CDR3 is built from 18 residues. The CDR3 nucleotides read TGTGCCAGCAGCTTAGACCAGGGGGCCCTTCGGAACACAGATACGCAGTATTTT. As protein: CASSLDQGALRNTDTQYF.

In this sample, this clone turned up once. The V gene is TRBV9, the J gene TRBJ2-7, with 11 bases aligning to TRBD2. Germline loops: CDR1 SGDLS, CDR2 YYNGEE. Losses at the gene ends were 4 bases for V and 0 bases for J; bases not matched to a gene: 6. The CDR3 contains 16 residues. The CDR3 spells CASSKDTSGSSYEQYF. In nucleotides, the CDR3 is TGTGCCAGCAGCAAAGATACTAGCGGGAGCTCCTACGAGCAGTACTTC.

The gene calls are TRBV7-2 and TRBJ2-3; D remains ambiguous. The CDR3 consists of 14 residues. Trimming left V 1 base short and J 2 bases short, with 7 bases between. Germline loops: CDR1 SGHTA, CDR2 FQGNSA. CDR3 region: CASSLDIATDTQYF. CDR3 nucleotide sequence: TGTGCCAGCAGCTTAGATATAGCCACAGATACGCAGTATTTT.

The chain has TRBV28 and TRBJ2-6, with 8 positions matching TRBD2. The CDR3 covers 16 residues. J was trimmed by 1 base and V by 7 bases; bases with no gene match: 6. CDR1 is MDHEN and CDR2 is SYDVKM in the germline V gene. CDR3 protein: CASTSAGVSGANVLTF. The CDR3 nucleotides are TGTGCCAGCACCTCAGCGGGAGTTTCTGGGGCCAACGTCCTGACTTTC.

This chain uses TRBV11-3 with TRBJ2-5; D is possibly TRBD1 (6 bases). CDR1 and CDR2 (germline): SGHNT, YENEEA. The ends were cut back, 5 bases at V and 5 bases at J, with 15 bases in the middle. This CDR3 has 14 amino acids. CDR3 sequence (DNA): TGTGCCAGCAGCCCAGGGGACACCCAGGAGACCCAGTACTTC. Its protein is CASSPGDTQETQYF.

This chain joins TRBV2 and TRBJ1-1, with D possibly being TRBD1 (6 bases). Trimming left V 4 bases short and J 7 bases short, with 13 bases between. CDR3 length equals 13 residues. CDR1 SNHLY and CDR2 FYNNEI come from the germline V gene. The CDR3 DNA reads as TGTGCCAGCAGTGCGGACAGAAACCTTGAAGCTTTCTTT. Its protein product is CASSADRNLEAFF.

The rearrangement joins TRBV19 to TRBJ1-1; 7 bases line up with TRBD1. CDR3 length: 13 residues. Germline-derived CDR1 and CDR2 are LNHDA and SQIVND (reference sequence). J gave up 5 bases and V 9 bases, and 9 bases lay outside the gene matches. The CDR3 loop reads CASRTGLRTEAFF. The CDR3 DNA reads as TGTGCCAGCCGGACAGGTCTTCGGACTGAAGCTTTCTTT.

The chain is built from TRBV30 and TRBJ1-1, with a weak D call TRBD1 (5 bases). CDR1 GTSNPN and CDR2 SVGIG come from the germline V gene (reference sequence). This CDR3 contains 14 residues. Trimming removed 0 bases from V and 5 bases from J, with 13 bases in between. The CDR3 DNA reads TGTGCCTGGAGTGTAGCAGGGTTTCAGACTGAAGCTTTCTTT. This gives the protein CAWSVAGFQTEAFF. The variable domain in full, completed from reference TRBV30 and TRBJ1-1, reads SQTIHQWPATLVQPVGSPLSLECTVEGTSNPNLYWYRQAAGRGLQLLFYSVGIGQISSEVPQNLSASRPQDRQFILSSKKLLLSDSGFYLCAWSVAGFQTEAFFGQGTRLTVV.

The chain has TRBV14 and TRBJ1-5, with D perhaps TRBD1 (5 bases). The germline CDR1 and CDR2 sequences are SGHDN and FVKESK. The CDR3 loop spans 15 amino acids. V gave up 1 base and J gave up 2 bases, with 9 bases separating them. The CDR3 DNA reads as TGTGCCAGCAGCCAAGGACGGGGGGGCAATCAGCCCCAGCATTTT. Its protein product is CASSQGRGGNQPQHF.

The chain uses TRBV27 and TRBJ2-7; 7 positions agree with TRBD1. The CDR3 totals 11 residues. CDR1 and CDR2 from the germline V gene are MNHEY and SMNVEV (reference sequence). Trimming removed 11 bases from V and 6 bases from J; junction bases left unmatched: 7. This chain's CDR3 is CACRQGAEQYF. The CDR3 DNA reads TGTGCCTGCCGACAGGGAGCCGAGCAGTACTTC.

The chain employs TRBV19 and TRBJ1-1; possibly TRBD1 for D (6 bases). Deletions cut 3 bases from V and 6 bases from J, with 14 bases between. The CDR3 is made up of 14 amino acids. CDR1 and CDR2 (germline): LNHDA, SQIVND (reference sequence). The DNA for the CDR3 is TGTGCCAGTAGTATCCACCCACAGGGATCTGAAGCTTTCTTT. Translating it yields CASSIHPQGSEAFF.

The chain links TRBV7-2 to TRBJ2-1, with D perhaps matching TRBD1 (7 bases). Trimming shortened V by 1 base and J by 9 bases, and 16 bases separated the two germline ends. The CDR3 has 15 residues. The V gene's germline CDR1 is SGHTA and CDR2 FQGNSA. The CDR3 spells CASSLVGLQGGEQFF. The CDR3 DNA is TGTGCCAGCAGCTTAGTTGGACTCCAGGGGGGTGAGCAGTTCTTC.

The CDR3 DNA is TGTGCCAGCAGTTACTCTCCAGGGAAGGTAGATACGCAGTATTTT. Residues: CASSYSPGKVDTQYF. This sequence joins TRBV6-5 and TRBJ2-3; TRBD1 is a possible D gene (5 bases). CDR1 and CDR2 (germline): MNHEY, SVGAGI. CDR3 length equals 15 residues. V was pared by 0 bases and J by 5 bases, with 12 bases between.

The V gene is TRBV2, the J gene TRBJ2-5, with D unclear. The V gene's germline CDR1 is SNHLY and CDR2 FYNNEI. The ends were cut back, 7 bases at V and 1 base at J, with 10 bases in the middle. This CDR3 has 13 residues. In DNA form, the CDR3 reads TGTGCCAGCACTTTCCCCGGCCAAGAGACCCAGTACTTC. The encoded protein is CASTFPGQETQYF.

CDR3 amino acids: CSVELTGGYEQYF. The CDR3, as DNA: TGCAGCGTTGAATTGACGGGGGGCTACGAGCAGTACTTC. The chain is built from TRBV29-1 and TRBJ2-7, with TRBD2 identical over 7 bases. This CDR3 region has 13 residues. Germline values: CDR1 SQVTM, CDR2 ANQGSEA. J gave up 3 bases and V 2 bases, and 4 bases lay outside the gene matches.

The CDR3 sequence: CSVRGTVNTEAFF. The CDR3 nucleotides are TGCAGCGTACGCGGGACAGTAAACACTGAAGCTTTCTTT. The J gene is TRBJ1-1, the V gene TRBV29-1; 7 bases line up with TRBD1. Germline V CDR1 and CDR2: SQVTM, ANQGSEA. The CDR3 contains 13 residues. The ends lost 6 bases at V and 2 bases at J; junction bases unmatched: 6.

In DNA, the CDR3 is TGTGCCAGCACCATCCCCGGGAGACCTAGCACAGATACGCAGTATTTT. Translated, it gives CASTIPGRPSTDTQYF. The chain carries TRBV7-9 and TRBJ2-3; D is perhaps TRBD2 (6 bases). The germline gives CDR1 SEHNR, CDR2 FQNEAQ (reference sequence). V lost 7 bases, J lost 0 bases, and 17 bases lay in between. CDR3 length equals 16 residues.